This passage covers 27 T cell receptor beta chains from one sample sequenced in a study of cytomegalovirus exposure and HLA in healthy donors. PCR used 60 Vbeta primers and 13 Jbeta primers. TCRdb's table, derived via immunoSEQ multiplex PCR, lists solely in-frame clones and lacks some. The table lists about 160,000 clones, around 80% of them singletons. What was sequenced was PBMCs. The receptors originated from a man in his forties in good health and CMV-seronegative.

The chain has TRBV4-1 and TRBJ2-4, with D possibly matching TRBD1 (6 bases). The V and J ends lost 0 bases and 12 bases respectively, with 21 bases between them. Germline CDR1 is MGHRA and CDR2 is YSYEKL. The CDR3 has 16 residues. The CDR3, as DNA: TGCGCCAGCAGCCAAGATGCAAGCCCGGTGTTGGACAGTCAGTACTTC. Translation: CASSQDASPVLDSQYF.

The CDR3 loop reads CASSARQGDNQPQHF. CDR3 nucleotides: TGTGCCAGTAGTGCCCGACAGGGAGATAATCAGCCCCAGCATTTT. The chain has TRBV19 and TRBJ1-5; TRBD1 matches at 7 bases. The germline CDR1 and CDR2 sequences are LNHDA and SQIVND (reference sequence). The CDR3 consists of 15 residues. With 5 bases clipped from V and 4 bases from J, the junction kept 8 bases outside the gene matches.

As regards this clone: The same CDR3 is also encoded by other DNA sequences in this sample. The chain uses TRBV27 and TRBJ2-1, with D tentatively TRBD2 (5 bases). Trimming removed 5 bases from V and 7 bases from J, with 9 bases in between. There are 12 residues in the CDR3. Germline-derived CDR1 and CDR2 are MNHEY and SMNVEV (reference sequence). CDR3 nucleotides: TGTGCCAGCAGTCTCACGGGAAATGAGCAGTTCTTC. Residues: CASSLTGNEQFF.

This chain uses TRBV13 with TRBJ1-2; 8 nucleotides agree with TRBD1. Per the germline V gene, CDR1 is PRHDT and CDR2 is FYEKMQ (reference sequence). Losses at the gene ends were 5 bases for V and 4 bases for J; bases not matched to a gene: 12. The CDR3 length is 16 residues. CDR3 in amino acids: CASSVRPGQDLYGYTF. The CDR3 DNA sequence: TGTGCCAGCAGCGTAAGGCCGGGACAGGACCTCTATGGCTACACCTTC.

This clone has a handful of counts. The V call is TRBV6-4, the J call TRBJ2-1; 10 bases line up with TRBD2. J was trimmed by 6 bases and V by 3 bases; bases with no gene match: 2. CDR3 length equals 14 residues. CDR1 is MRHNA and CDR2 is SNTAGT in the germline V gene. This chain's CDR3 is CASSEGLAANEQFF. The DNA of the CDR3 is TGTGCCAGCAGTGAAGGACTAGCGGCCAATGAGCAGTTCTTC.

The V gene is TRBV29-1, the J gene TRBJ2-3; D might be TRBD2 (6 bases). CDR3 length equals 15 residues. The germline V gene has CDR1 SQVTM and CDR2 ANQGSEA. Deletions cut 1 base from V and 4 bases from J, with 15 bases between. The CDR3 sequence is CSVEVMAGRADTQYF. CDR3 nucleotide sequence: TGCAGCGTTGAAGTAATGGCGGGACGGGCAGATACGCAGTATTTT.

The gene calls are TRBV21-1 and TRBJ2-6; TRBD1, the table's D call, lacks a check against the DNA. TRBV21-1 is labeled a pseudogene. This CDR3 has 20 residues. Here the CDR3 reads CASSKGPDREAISGANVLTF. As DNA, the CDR3 is TGTGCCAGCAGCAAAGGCCCCGACAGGGAGGCAATATCTGGGGCCAACGTCCTGACTTTC.

The chain couples TRBV30 to TRBJ2-5; 9 nucleotides line up with TRBD1. The J call may be incorrect, as the DNA end agrees better with TRBJ2-7. This CDR3 is built from 14 residues. Germline-derived CDR1 and CDR2 are GTSNPN and SVGIG (reference sequence). In nucleotides, the CDR3 is TGTGCCTGGAGAGCCGGGACAGGGCCTTACGAGCAGTACTTC. This gives the protein CAWRAGTGPYEQYF.

The chain uses TRBV7-9 and TRBJ2-1; 8 bases agree with TRBD2. Losses at the gene ends were 5 bases for V and 0 bases for J; bases not matched to a gene: 3. The CDR3 totals 15 residues. The germline gives CDR1 SEHNR, CDR2 FQNEAQ (reference sequence). The CDR3 loop reads CASSPSGSSYNEQFF. CDR3 in DNA: TGTGCCAGCAGCCCAAGCGGGAGCTCCTACAATGAGCAGTTCTTC.

The rearrangement uses TRBV6-6 and TRBJ1-4, with TRBD1 matching 7 bases. Germline V gives CDR1 MNHNY, CDR2 SVGAGI (reference sequence). Trimming took 5 bases from V and 7 from J; bases not matched to a gene: 10. The CDR3 consists of 15 residues. CDR3 loop: CASSRQGAVREKLFF. The CDR3 DNA is TGTGCCAGCAGTCGACAGGGCGCGGTTCGTGAAAAACTGTTTTTT.

This rearrangement joins TRBV5-6 to TRBJ2-5; 8 bases line up with TRBD1. The V segment lost 3 bases and the J segment 5 bases; nucleotides outside the gene matches: 3. From germline, CDR1 is SGHDT and CDR2 YYEEEE. This CDR3 spans 13 amino acids. The CDR3 DNA sequence: TGTGCCAGCAGCTCGACAGGGGATGAGACCCAGTACTTC. It encodes CASSSTGDETQYF.

This clone was observed a few times. This chain connects TRBV29-1 to TRBJ2-7; TRBD1 agrees at 9 bases. The CDR3 extends over 14 amino acids. V dropped 4 bases and J dropped 2; count of bases not matched to a gene: 6. Germline-derived CDR1 and CDR2 are SQVTM and ANQGSEA. The CDR3 region has the DNA TGCAGCGTTGCGCGGACAGGGGACACCTACGAGCAGTACTTC. Protein sequence: CSVARTGDTYEQYF.

The CDR3 nucleotides are TGTGCCAGCAGCACACAGGGGACCGCCACCGGGGAGCTGTTTTTT. It yields the protein CASSTQGTATGELFF. The rearrangement joins TRBV11-2 to TRBJ2-2; 7 bases map to TRBD1. After removal of 5 bases from V and 4 bases from J, the junction contained 7 bases not matched to a gene. The V gene's germline CDR1 is SGHAT and CDR2 FQNNGV. This CDR3 is built from 15 residues. The variable domain in full, completed from reference TRBV11-2 and TRBJ2-2, reads EAGVAQSPRYKIIEKRQSVAFWCNPISGHATLYWYQQILGQGPKLLIQFQNNGVVDDSQLPKDRFSAERLKGVDSTLKIQPAKLEDSAVYLCASSTQGTATGELFFGEGSRLTVL.

The gene calls are TRBV7-2 and TRBJ2-1; 13 positions match TRBD2. After removal of 3 bases from V and 6 bases from J, the junction contained 2 bases not matched to a gene. This CDR3 has 15 residues. CDR1 and CDR2 from the germline V gene are SGHTA and FQGNSA. The DNA for the CDR3 is TGTGCCAGCAGCTTGTGGACTAGCGGGAGCAATGAGCAGTTCTTC. This codes for CASSLWTSGSNEQFF.

This CDR3 is CASSPLGSGRNTGELFF. The CDR3, as DNA: TGCGCCAGCAGCCCCCTAGGTAGCGGGAGGAACACCGGGGAGCTGTTTTTT. V is TRBV4-1 and J is TRBJ2-2; 9 bases are a match to TRBD2. Germline V gives CDR1 MGHRA, CDR2 YSYEKL. This CDR3 has 17 residues. The V and J ends lost 4 bases and 1 base, in that order; junction bases with no gene match: 7.

The chain uses TRBV6-6 and TRBJ2-1; D might be TRBD1 (6 bases). Germline V CDR1 and CDR2: MNHNY, SVGAGI (reference sequence). The CDR3 covers 14 residues. Trimming took off 6 bases at V and 10 bases at J, with 19 bases between the two ends. The CDR3 DNA sequence: TGTGCCAGCAGGTCCCTCAACAGGGCCGCCGAGCAGTTCTTC. It codes for CASRSLNRAAEQFF.

The J gene is TRBJ2-1, the V gene TRBV7-2; 7 bases match TRBD2. In germline, CDR1 is SGHTA, CDR2 FQGNSA. V lost 5 bases and J lost 1; bases outside the gene matches: 5. The CDR3 spans 15 residues. This chain's CDR3 is CASSVSGSSYNEQFF. For the CDR3, the DNA is TGTGCCAGCAGCGTTAGCGGGTCTTCCTACAATGAGCAGTTCTTC.

The V call is TRBV5-1, the J call TRBJ2-1; 11 positions match TRBD1. The length of the CDR3 is 15 residues. In germline, CDR1 is SGHRS, CDR2 YFSETQ. With V trimmed by 3 bases and J by 5 bases, 4 bases remained unmatched. The CDR3 DNA sequence: TGCGCCAGCAGCTGGGGGACAGGGGGAGACAATGAGCAGTTCTTC. Protein: CASSWGTGGDNEQFF.

This clone has only a few counts. The DNA for the CDR3 is TGTGCCAGCAGCTTGGGGCGGGACCCCCGGCAGGAGACCCAGTACTTC. It codes for CASSLGRDPRQETQYF. The chain carries TRBV7-2 and TRBJ2-5, with D possibly being TRBD2 (6 bases). Trimming removed 3 bases at V and 5 bases at J, with 19 bases between. CDR1 is SGHTA, CDR2 FQGNSA, per germline. This CDR3 region has 16 residues.

The chain has TRBV5-1 and TRBJ2-3, with 7 bases fitting TRBD2. In germline, CDR1 is SGHRS, CDR2 YFSETQ. J lost 5 bases, V lost 5 bases, and 2 bases had no gene match. The CDR3 has 12 residues. The CDR3 coding sequence is TGCGCCAGCAGGGTAGCGGGAGATACGCAGTATTTT. Encoded protein: CASRVAGDTQYF. The complete variable domain, with remaining parts taken from reference TRBV5-1 and TRBJ2-3, reads KAGVTQTPRYLIKTRGQQVTLSCSPISGHRSVSWYQQTPGQGLQFLFEYFSETQRNKGNFPGRFSGRQFSNSRSEMNVSTLELGDSALYLCASRVAGDTQYFGPGTRLTVL.

The V call is TRBV28, the J call TRBJ2-5, with 12 bases lining up with TRBD2. Unmatched junction bases numbered 7, after V lost 6 bases and J lost 5 bases. The CDR3 has 15 residues. The V gene's germline CDR1 is MDHEN and CDR2 SYDVKM. The CDR3 sequence is CASSQTSGSEETQYF. For the CDR3, the DNA is TGTGCCAGCAGCCAGACTAGCGGGAGCGAGGAGACCCAGTACTTC.

This chain uses TRBV5-8 with TRBJ1-1; D is possibly TRBD1 (5 bases). The CDR3 spans 17 residues. Germline CDR1 SGHTS, CDR2 YDEGEE. The V end lost 0 bases, the J end lost 1 base, and 16 bases lay between the germline ends. CDR3 in amino acids: CASSLEGRVRGNTEAFF. The CDR3 coding sequence is TGTGCCAGCAGCTTGGAGGGCAGGGTGCGAGGGAACACTGAAGCTTTCTTT. The variable domain in full, with the rest retrieved from reference TRBV5-8 and TRBJ1-1, is EAGVTQSPTHLIKTRGQQATLRCSPISGHTSVYWYQQALGLGLQFLLWYDEGEERNRGNFPPRFSGRQFPNYSSELNVNALELEDSALYLCASSLEGRVRGNTEAFFGQGTRLTVV.

The gene calls are TRBV12-5 and TRBJ1-5, with 8 bases identical to TRBD1. The germline CDR1 and CDR2 sequences are LGHNT and FRNRAP. V lost 2 bases and J lost 0; bases outside the gene matches: 12. The CDR3 spans 19 residues. The CDR3 here is CASGLPTGTGGYSNQPQHF. The CDR3 DNA sequence: TGTGCTAGTGGTTTGCCCACTGGGACAGGCGGATATAGCAATCAGCCCCAGCATTTT.

The chain combines TRBV23-1 with TRBJ2-3; D is unclear. TRBV23-1 is an open reading frame whose function is uncertain. The CDR3 length is 10 residues. Trimming stripped 4 bases from V and 6 bases from J, with 2 bases between. The CDR3 loop reads CASSPDTQYF. The CDR3 DNA reads TGCGCCAGCAGTCCGGATACGCAGTATTTT.

The chain employs TRBV7-2 and TRBJ2-5, with a possible D match to TRBD1 (5 bases). Per germline, CDR1 SGHTA and CDR2 FQGNSA. The V gene lost 1 base and the J gene lost 1 base, with 7 bases spanning the gap. The CDR3 length is 14 residues. The CDR3 is CASSLVDSQETQYF. The CDR3 nucleotides read TGTGCCAGCAGCTTAGTAGACAGCCAAGAGACCCAGTACTTC.

The V and J genes are TRBV18 and TRBJ2-7, with TRBD2 matching 9 bases. Germline V gives CDR1 KGHSH, CDR2 LQKENI. The junction had 3 bases not matched to a gene; V was cut back by 5 bases and J by 4 bases. The CDR3 contains 13 residues. CDR3 coding DNA: TGTGCCAGCTCAACGGGACTAGCTTACGAGCAGTACTTC. Its protein product is CASSTGLAYEQYF.

In DNA, the CDR3 is TGCAGCGTGCTTTGGCGGACCGGGACAGGGAACCACGAGCAGTACTTC. Residues: CSVLWRTGTGNHEQYF. V gene TRBV29-1 combines with J gene TRBJ2-7, with 9 positions matching TRBD1. V gave up 6 bases and J gave up 5 bases; unmatched junction bases: 17. The CDR3 loop spans 16 amino acids. CDR1 and CDR2 from the germline V gene are SQVTM and ANQGSEA.